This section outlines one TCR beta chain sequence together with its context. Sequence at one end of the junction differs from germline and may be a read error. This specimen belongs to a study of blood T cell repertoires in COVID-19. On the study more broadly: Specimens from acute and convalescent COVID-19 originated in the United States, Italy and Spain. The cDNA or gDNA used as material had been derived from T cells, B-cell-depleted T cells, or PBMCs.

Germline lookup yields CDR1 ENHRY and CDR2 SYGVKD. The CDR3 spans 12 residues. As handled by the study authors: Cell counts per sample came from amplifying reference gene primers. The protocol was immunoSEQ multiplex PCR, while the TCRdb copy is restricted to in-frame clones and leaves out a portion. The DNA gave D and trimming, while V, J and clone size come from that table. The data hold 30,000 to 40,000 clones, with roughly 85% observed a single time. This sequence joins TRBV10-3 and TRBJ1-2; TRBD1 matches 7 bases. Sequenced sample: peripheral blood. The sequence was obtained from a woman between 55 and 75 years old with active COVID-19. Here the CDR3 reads CAISGDSYDYTF. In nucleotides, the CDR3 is TGTGCCATCAGTGGGGACAGCTATGACTACACCTTC.